This is a list of T cell receptor beta chains from one sample in a study of PD-1 blockade in classical Hodgkin lymphoma. Sequencing was performed with immunoSEQ multiplex PCR; in TCRdb, only in-frame clones are kept and a portion is missing. The table records about 33,000 clones, 65% to 80% of them present only once. This sample comprised peripheral blood mononuclear cells (PBMCs), obtained before the fourth cycle of nivolumab. These receptors were obtained from a human donor with classical Hodgkin lymphoma. CDR3s include the opening cysteine and the closing phenylalanine or tryptophan. A D gene is named only where the DNA matches it firmly. Clone size, where shown, is once, few, many, or a class for clones that have expanded.

clone_size	v_call	d_call	j_call	cdr3_nt	cdr3_aa
NA	TRBV6-6	TRBD1	TRBJ2-7	TGTGCCAGCAGTGACTGGGGACAGAACGAGCAGTACTTC	CASSDWGQNEQYF
NA	TRBV6-5	TRBD1	TRBJ2-7	TGTGCCAGCAGTTACCGGACAGGGAACGAGCAGTACTTC	CASSYRTGNEQYF
once	TRBV9	TRBD2	TRBJ2-5	TGTGCCAGCAGCAACGGGACTAGCGGGGGGGCGAAGGAGACCCAGTACTTC	CASSNGTSGGAKETQYF
NA	TRBV14	NA	TRBJ2-5	TGTGCCAGCAGCCAAGAAGCTACCGGGGGATTGGGAGAGACCCAGTACTTC	CASSQEATGGLGETQYF
few	TRBV5-4	NA	TRBJ2-2	TGTGCCAGCAATGTACAGGGAGGGACCGGGGAGCTGTTTTTT	CASNVQGGTGELFF
NA	TRBV7-9	TRBD1	TRBJ2-1	TGTGCCGGCCGGGACAGCTCCTACAATGAGCAGTTCTTC	CAGRDSSYNEQFF
NA	TRBV28	NA	TRBJ1-3	TGTGCCAGCACTGGGGAGTTTTTTGGAAACACCATATATTTT	CASTGEFFGNTIYF
once	TRBV5-1	NA	TRBJ2-3	TGCGCCAGCAGCCCTCTGGGCAGGACTACAGATACGCAGTATTTT	CASSPLGRTTDTQYF
NA	TRBV28	TRBD2	TRBJ2-7	TGTGCCAGCAGGTGGACTAGCGGGAGATACGAGCAGTACTTC	CASRWTSGRYEQYF
NA	TRBV4-3	NA	TRBJ1-1	TGCGCCAGCAGCCAACAGTACGACACTGAAGCTTTCTTT	CASSQQYDTEAFF
NA	TRBV4-3	TRBD2	TRBJ2-1	TGCGCCAGCAGCCCTTTATTTAGCGGGGGATTCTACAATGAGCAGTTCTTC	CASSPLFSGGFYNEQFF
NA	TRBV4-3	TRBD2	TRBJ2-1	TGCGCCAGCAGCCAAGATGGGGCTAGCGGAGACTACAATGAGCAGTTCTTC	CASSQDGASGDYNEQFF
NA	TRBV7-3	TRBD2	TRBJ2-1	TGTGCCAGCAGGGAAGGGGAGGGCTCTTTCAATGAGCAGTTCTTC	CASREGEGSFNEQFF
NA	TRBV29-1	NA	TRBJ1-4	TGCAGCGTAAGGGTGGGGGAAAAACTGTTTTTT	CSVRVGEKLFF
NA	TRBV30	NA	TRBJ2-2	TGTGCCTGGAGCGCCTCGGACACCGGGGAGCTGTTTTTT	CAWSASDTGELFF
NA	TRBV28	NA	TRBJ2-7	TGTGCCAGCAGAAACCCGAACAGGGGAGGGTTTTACGAGCAGTACTTC	CASRNPNRGGFYEQYF
few	TRBV19	NA	TRBJ2-3	TGTGCCAGTACAGGGAAAGATACGCAGTATTTT	CASTGKDTQYF
NA	TRBV30	NA	TRBJ1-5	TGTGCCTGGAGTGTACAGGGTACTAGCAATCAGCCCCAGCATTTT	CAWSVQGTSNQPQHF
NA	TRBV19	TRBD1	TRBJ1-5	TGTGCCAGTAGCGGGACAGGCGGGTATCAGCCCCAGCATTTT	CASSGTGGYQPQHF
once	TRBV30	NA	TRBJ2-3	TGTGCCTGGAGTGGAGGACCCTCCCCCACAGATACGCAGTATTTT	CAWSGGPSPTDTQYF
NA	TRBV7-2	NA	TRBJ2-1	TGTGCCAGCAGCTTCTACTCCTACGACAATGAGCAGTTCTTC	CASSFYSYDNEQFF
NA	TRBV7-3	NA	TRBJ2-6	TGTGCCAGCAGCCCCGGTAATGGGGCCAACGTCCTGACTTTC	CASSPGNGANVLTF
NA	TRBV30	TRBD1	TRBJ2-7	TGTGCCTGGAGAGGACAGGGGGCGTATTACGAGCAGTACTTC	CAWRGQGAYYEQYF
NA	TRBV7-9	NA	TRBJ2-2	TGTGCCAGCAGCAAAGGGAACACCGGGGAGCTGTTTTTT	CASSKGNTGELFF
NA	TRBV18	TRBD1	TRBJ2-1	TGTGCCAGCTCGTTCCGGGACAGGGGGATTCGTGAGCAGTTCTTC	CASSFRDRGIREQFF
once	TRBV9	TRBD2	TRBJ2-2	TGTGCCAGCAGTGTGGGAGGGAAAAACACCGGGGAGCTGTTTTTT	CASSVGGKNTGELFF
NA	TRBV30	TRBD2	TRBJ2-7	TGTGCCTGGAGTGACTCCTTTCCGGGACTAGCGCAGGCCTACGAGCAGTACTTC	CAWSDSFPGLAQAYEQYF
NA	TRBV7-6	NA	TRBJ2-1	TGTGCCAGCAGCTTAGGGAGCCCCTCCTACAATGAGCAGTTCTTC	CASSLGSPSYNEQFF
NA	TRBV7-9	TRBD1	TRBJ1-2	TGTGCCACCCTGGGACAGGGAGGCTATGGCTACACCTTC	CATLGQGGYGYTF
medium-sized	TRBV6-5	TRBD2	TRBJ2-7	TGTGCCAGCAGTTACCCTCGGAGCGGGGGAACCTACGAGCAGTACTTC	CASSYPRSGGTYEQYF
NA	TRBV9	NA	TRBJ2-1	TGTGCCAGCAGCCCCCCCGTAGGAAAGCAGTTCTTC	CASSPPVGKQFF
NA	TRBV5-5	NA	TRBJ1-1	TGTGCCAGCAGCTCCGTAGCAGCGAACACTGAAGCTTTCTTT	CASSSVAANTEAFF
NA	TRBV30	NA	TRBJ1-3	TGTGCCTGGAGTGCCCTGCACGGAAACACCATATATTTT	CAWSALHGNTIYF
NA	TRBV9	TRBD2	TRBJ2-7	TGTGCCAGCAGCGTAGAAGGTAGCGGGGGGTCAGGCGAGCAGTACTTC	CASSVEGSGGSGEQYF
NA	TRBV27	TRBD1	TRBJ1-1	TGTGCCAGCAGTTTCGGACAGGGGGCGGAAGCTTTCTTT	CASSFGQGAEAFF
NA	TRBV9	NA	TRBJ2-2	TGTGCCAGCAGCGTAGAGAGTGTTGGGGTTGGCGGGGAGCTGTTTTTT	CASSVESVGVGGELFF
medium-sized	TRBV6-1	NA	TRBJ1-1	TGTGCCAGCAGTGCAGGAGACAGAGCTTTCTTT	CASSAGDRAFF
NA	TRBV27	TRBD2	TRBJ2-1	TGTGCCAGCAGCTTGAGACTAGCGGGAGGTAAGGGCAATGAGCAGTTCTTC	CASSLRLAGGKGNEQFF
NA	TRBV7-9	NA	TRBJ2-1	TGTGCCAGCAGCTTACTCGACCATGAGCAGTTCTTC	CASSLLDHEQFF
NA	TRBV15	NA	TRBJ2-2	TGTGCCACCCAGACGTGGGGCGCGAGCACCGGGGAGCTGTTTTTT	CATQTWGASTGELFF
NA	TRBV5-4	TRBD2	TRBJ2-5	TGTGCCAGCAGCGCTGGACTAGCGCTACAAGAGACCCAGTACTTC	CASSAGLALQETQYF
NA	TRBV27	TRBD2	TRBJ2-7	TGTGCCAGCAGTTTAAGTAGCGGGAGGGTTGTCTCCTACGAGCAGTACTTC	CASSLSSGRVVSYEQYF
NA	TRBV27	TRBD1	TRBJ2-7	TGTGCCAGCAGGGGGACAGGGGATTGGGAGCAGTACTTC	CASRGTGDWEQYF
NA	TRBV19	NA	TRBJ1-2	TGTGCCAGTAGTATAGGGGGACGGAACTATGGCTACACCTTC	CASSIGGRNYGYTF
few	TRBV25-1	NA	TRBJ1-1	TGTGCCAGCACCTGGGGGACTGAAGCTTTCTTT	CASTWGTEAFF
NA	TRBV23-1	NA	TRBJ2-6	TGCGCCAGCAGTCAATCAGGGACCTACTCTGGGGCCAACGTCCTGACTTTC	CASSQSGTYSGANVLTF
NA	TRBV30	NA	TRBJ1-3	TGTGCCTGGAGTCAGCAGGGAAACACCATATATTTT	CAWSQQGNTIYF
NA	TRBV19	NA	TRBJ2-7	TGTGCCAGTAGTATAGTCGGGACATCATCCGAGCAGTACTTC	CASSIVGTSSEQYF
medium-sized	TRBV6-5	NA	TRBJ1-1	TGTGCCAGCAGTTACGGGGACACCATGAACACTGAAGCTTTCTTT	CASSYGDTMNTEAFF
NA	TRBV14	NA	TRBJ2-7	TGTGCCAGCAGCCAAGATTTGACGGGATCCTACGAGCAGTACTTC	CASSQDLTGSYEQYF